The next 13 T cell receptor beta chains were all read from a single sample in a study of human CD8 memory T cell subsets. The authors made TCR beta libraries using UMI-labeled 5' RACE. Reprocessing the 5' RACE reads, TCRdb reports a single entry for every CDR3 protein and omits DNA. This sample's table reports 9,500 to 15,000 distinct CDR3 sequences. Sample: CD8+ T cells from PBMCs. All receptors derive from a human donor in good health.

The V call is TRBV7-9, the J call TRBJ1-2; absent DNA, TCRdb's TRBD1 call cannot be checked. Germline CDR1 is SEHNR and CDR2 is FQNEAQ (reference sequence). This CDR3 is built from 17 residues. The CDR3 reads CASSLGSPGPGGNGYTF.

The gene calls are TRBV19 and TRBJ2-2. The germline V gene has CDR1 LNHDA and CDR2 SQIVND (reference sequence). The CDR3 runs to 14 residues. The CDR3 is CASSMGSRTGELFF.

The rearrangement links TRBV7-8 to TRBJ2-7; the TCRdb call, TRBD2, lacks DNA for checking. This CDR3 region has 15 residues. Per germline, CDR1 SGHVS and CDR2 FQNEAQ. The CDR3 loop is CASSVTGTSGYEQYF.

The chain carries TRBV5-4 and TRBJ2-5; as DNA is missing, the TRBD2 call by TCRdb cannot be tested. The germline V gene encodes CDR1 SGHNT and CDR2 YYREEE (reference sequence). The CDR3 is 18 amino acids. CDR3 sequence reads: CASSLELAGPEAAETQYF.

The chain is built from TRBV7-6 and TRBJ1-1; TCRdb's assignment of TRBD1 cannot be checked, as there is no DNA. In germline, CDR1 is SGHVS, CDR2 FNYEAQ. The CDR3 loop spans 16 amino acids. CDR3 residues: CASSWPGQEPNTEAFF.

V gene TRBV7-9 combines with J gene TRBJ2-1; TCRdb designates TRBD1, a call that cannot be tested without DNA. The CDR3 has 14 residues. Germline CDR1 is SEHNR and CDR2 is FQNEAQ (reference sequence). The chain's CDR3 is CASSPWTDYNEQFF.

V is TRBV11-2 and J is TRBJ1-1; TCRdb indicates TRBD1, and absent DNA this call remains unverified. The CDR3 covers 16 residues. Germline V CDR1 and CDR2: SGHAT, FQNNGV. The CDR3: CASSLGPDRGWSEAFF.

This chain uses TRBV27 with TRBJ2-7; the D call of TRBD1 rests on TCRdb alone, since no DNA is present to check it. Per the germline V gene, CDR1 is MNHEY and CDR2 is SMNVEV (reference sequence). The CDR3 loop spans 15 amino acids. The CDR3: CASSSPGQGTPEQYF.

The chain uses TRBV11-2 and TRBJ2-5; checking the TCRdb D call of TRBD1 is not possible without DNA. The CDR3 has 13 residues. Germline CDR1 is SGHAT and CDR2 is FQNNGV. This chain's CDR3 is CASSLWGMETQYF.

The gene calls are TRBV29-1 and TRBJ2-7; the TCRdb D gene call, TRBD2, has no DNA to confirm it. Germline lookup yields CDR1 SQVTM and CDR2 ANQGSEA. This CDR3 region has 15 residues. CDR3 residues: CSVSWTSGTGYEQYF.

The chain has TRBV7-2 and TRBJ2-7; TCRdb's D call, TRBD2, is unchecked because there is no DNA. The CDR3 spans 16 residues. CDR1 is SGHTA, CDR2 FQGNSA, per germline. The CDR3 protein is CASSLYGGGFFYEQYF.

The J gene is TRBJ1-6, the V gene TRBV27. Germline V gene sequence: CDR1 MNHEY, CDR2 SMNVEV (reference sequence). The CDR3 sequence is 15 residues long. The CDR3 spells CASSLSSSISSPLHF.

The genes are TRBV5-4 and TRBJ2-3; the D gene TCRdb calls, TRBD2, cannot be checked with no DNA. This CDR3 has 18 residues. CDR1 SGHNT and CDR2 YYREEE come from the germline V gene (reference sequence). CDR3 in amino acids: CASSGTSGGLPSTDTQYF. Full variable domain (outside the CDR3, taken from reference TRBV5-4 and TRBJ2-3): ETGVTQSPTHLIKTRGQQVTLRCSSQSGHNTVSWYQQALGQGPQFIFQYYREEENGRGNFPPRFSGLQFPNYSSELNVNALELDDSALYLCASSGTSGGLPSTDTQYFGPGTRLTVL.